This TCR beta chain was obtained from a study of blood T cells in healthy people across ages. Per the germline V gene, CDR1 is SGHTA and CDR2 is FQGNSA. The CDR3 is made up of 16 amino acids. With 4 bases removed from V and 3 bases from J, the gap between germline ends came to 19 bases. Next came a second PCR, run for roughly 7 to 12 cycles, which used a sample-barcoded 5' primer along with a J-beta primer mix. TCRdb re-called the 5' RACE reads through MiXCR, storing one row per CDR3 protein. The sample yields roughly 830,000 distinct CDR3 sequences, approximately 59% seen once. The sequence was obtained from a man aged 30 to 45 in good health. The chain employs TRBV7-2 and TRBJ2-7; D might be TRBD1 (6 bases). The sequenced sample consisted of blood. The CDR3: CASSSGQGALDYEQYF. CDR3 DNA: TGTGCCAGCAGCTCGGGACAAGGGGCCCTTGACTACGAGCAGTACTTC.